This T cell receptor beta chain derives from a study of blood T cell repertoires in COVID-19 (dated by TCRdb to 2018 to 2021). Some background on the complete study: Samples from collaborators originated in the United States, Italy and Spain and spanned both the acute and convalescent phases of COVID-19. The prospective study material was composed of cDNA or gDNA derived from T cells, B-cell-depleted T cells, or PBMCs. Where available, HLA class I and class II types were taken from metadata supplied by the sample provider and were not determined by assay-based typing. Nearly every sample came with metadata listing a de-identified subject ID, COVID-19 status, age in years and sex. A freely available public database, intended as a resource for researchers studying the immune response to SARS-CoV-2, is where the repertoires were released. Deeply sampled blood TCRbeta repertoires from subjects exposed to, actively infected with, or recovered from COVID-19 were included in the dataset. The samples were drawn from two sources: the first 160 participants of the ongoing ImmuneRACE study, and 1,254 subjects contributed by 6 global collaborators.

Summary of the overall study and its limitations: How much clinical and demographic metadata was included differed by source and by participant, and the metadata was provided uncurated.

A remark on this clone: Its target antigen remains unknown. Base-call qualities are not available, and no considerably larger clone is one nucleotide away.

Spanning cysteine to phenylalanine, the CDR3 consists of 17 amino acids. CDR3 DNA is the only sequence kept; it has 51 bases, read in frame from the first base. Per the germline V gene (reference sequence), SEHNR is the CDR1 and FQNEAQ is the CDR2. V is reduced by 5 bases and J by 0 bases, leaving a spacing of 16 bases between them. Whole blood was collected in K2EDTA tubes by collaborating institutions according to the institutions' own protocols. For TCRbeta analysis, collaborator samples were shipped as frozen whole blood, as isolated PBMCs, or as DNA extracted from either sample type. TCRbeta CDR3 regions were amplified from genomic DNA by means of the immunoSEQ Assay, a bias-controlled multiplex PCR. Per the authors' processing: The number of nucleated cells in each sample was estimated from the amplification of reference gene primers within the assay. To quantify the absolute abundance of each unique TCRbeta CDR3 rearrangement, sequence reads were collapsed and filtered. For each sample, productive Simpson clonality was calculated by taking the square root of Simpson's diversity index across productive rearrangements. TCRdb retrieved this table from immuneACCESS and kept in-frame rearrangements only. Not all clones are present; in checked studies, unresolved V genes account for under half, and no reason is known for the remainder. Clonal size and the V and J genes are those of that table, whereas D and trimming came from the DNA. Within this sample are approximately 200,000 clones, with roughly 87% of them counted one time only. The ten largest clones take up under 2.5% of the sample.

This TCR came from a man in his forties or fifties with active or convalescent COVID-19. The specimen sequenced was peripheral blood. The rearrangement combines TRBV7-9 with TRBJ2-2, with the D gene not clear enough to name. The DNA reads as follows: TGTGCCAGCAGCCCGACGGAAATAGACACGAACACCGGGGAGCTGTTTTTT. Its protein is CASSPTEIDTNTGELFF.